These T cell receptor beta chains were read from a single sample in a study of radiotherapy plus CTLA-4 blockade in lung cancer. Method: immunoSEQ multiplex PCR; TCRdb's copy keeps in-frame clones and lacks some. The top ten hold about 3% of the sample, which has about 62,000 clones, around 69% seen once. The material was peripheral blood, obtained from a patient treated with radiotherapy plus ipilimumab. These receptors were obtained from a human donor with non-small cell lung cancer who had a complete response to radiotherapy plus ipilimumab. The CDR3 runs from the conserved cysteine through the conserved F or W. D genes are given only for firm matches.

>TRBV5-4|TRBJ1-1|-
CASSLDIPNTEAFF
>TRBV11-3|TRBJ2-2|-
CASSTGTQNTGELFF
>TRBV28|-|TRBD2
CASSSGLAGSYEQYF
>TRBV30|TRBJ2-7|TRBD1
CAWRRPQTGGSYEQYF
>TRBV5-1|TRBJ2-1|TRBD2
CASSLSTSGYNEQFF
>TRBV6-4|TRBJ2-7|-
CASSGTDRTYEQYF
>TRBV7-9|TRBJ2-7|-
CASSTGDSRSYEQYF
>TRBV27|TRBJ1-4|-
CASSFREGGKLFF
>TRBV11-2|-|TRBD1
CASSLGGQGSIYEQYF
>TRBV6-1|TRBJ1-5|-
CASSEGSQGGQPQHF
>TRBV6-5|TRBJ2-1|-
CASSTTTGQFF
>TRBV7-2|TRBJ1-6|-
CASSLDIRTIHPPPLHF
>TRBV10-3|TRBJ2-5|-
CAITSRDFYLGEQYF
>TRBV15|TRBJ2-7|TRBD1
CATSPRDRGYEQYF
>TRBV28|TRBJ1-2|TRBD1
CASSPPDRVGGYTF
>TRBV19|TRBJ2-7|-
CASSIWGGEQYF
>TRBV6-6|TRBJ2-5|TRBD2
CASGGVWETQYF
>TRBV4-3|TRBJ2-1|-
CASSQDRTGDLGEQFF
>TRBV5-1|TRBJ2-5|-
CASSVSGYQETQYF
>TRBV5-1|TRBJ2-3|TRBD1
CASSPYKQGTDTQYF
>TRBV19|TRBJ1-2|-
CATQAQGSIQYYGYTF
>TRBV19|TRBJ2-1|TRBD1
CASSVTGGASSYNEQFF
>TRBV28|TRBJ1-2|-
CASTPGIGGYTF
>TRBV7-9|TRBJ1-2|TRBD1
CASSAGQGVHGYTF
>TRBV7-8|TRBJ1-1|-
CASSLGPRTRSQTF
>TRBV6-5|TRBJ1-3|-
CANSYRQVAGNTIYF
>TRBV5-1|TRBJ2-1|TRBD2
CASSSVAAGARNYNEQFF
>TRBV7-2|TRBJ2-3|TRBD2
CASSLVGLAGGREYF
>TRBV29-1|-|-
CSGGDGGVYEQYF
>TRBV9|TRBJ2-7|TRBD1
CASSVEGGQGAMQYF
>TRBV6-1|TRBJ2-3|-
CASSERLTGIVDTQYF
>TRBV5-5|TRBJ2-7|-
CASSFAVLRGEQYF
>TRBV6-1|TRBJ1-5|TRBD1
CASSEARGHSNQPQHF
>TRBV7-2|TRBJ2-3|TRBD2
CASSLYAQGGFTQYF
>TRBV5-5|TRBJ1-6|TRBD1
CASSPGTVNSPLHF
>TRBV2|TRBJ2-7|TRBD2
CASSDFGGRLSYEQYF
>TRBV28|TRBJ1-5|-
CASRGGGSNQPQHF
>TRBV5-6|TRBJ1-4|TRBD1
CASGQGPDNEKLFF
>TRBV5-1|TRBJ1-4|-
CASSLGVNEEKLFF
>TRBV6-1|TRBJ1-5|TRBD1
CASRNDRGRGQPQHF
>TRBV18|TRBJ2-1|-
CASSPLDEQFF
>TRBV7-9|TRBJ2-7|-
CASTGGGAAEQYF
>TRBV2|TRBJ1-5|TRBD1
CASSPTGVDQPQHF
>TRBV29-1|TRBJ2-1|TRBD2
CSVLRLAGPYNEQFF
>TRBV7-9|TRBJ1-1|-
CASSLGISEAFF
>TRBV6-6|TRBJ2-1|TRBD2
CASSYGGGYNEQFF
>TRBV7-2|TRBJ1-5|-
CASSLRPGSSNQPQHF
>TRBV5-4|TRBJ2-3|TRBD1
CASSRSGDRTKYTQYF
>TRBV18|TRBJ1-6|TRBD1
CASSPLRTGGNSPLHF
>TRBV18|TRBJ2-7|TRBD1
CASSPYEGTGGYKQYF
>TRBV30|TRBJ1-1|-
CAWERGARAFF
>TRBV29-1|TRBJ2-3|-
CSVEAGGRTDTQYF
>TRBV5-1|TRBJ1-2|TRBD1
CASSGGRTGDNYGYTF
>TRBV6-5|TRBJ2-7|TRBD1
CASRTGTGVYEQYF
>TRBV19|TRBJ1-5|-
CASSSGRGNQPQHF